What follows are 21 T cell receptor beta chains derived from one specimen sequenced in a study of human T cells and chemical hapten exposure. TCRdb recomputed calls from the RACE reads with MiXCR, one row per CDR3 protein. In the table there are 75,000 to 100,000 distinct CDR3 sequences, just under 9% of which are singletons. The sample's time point: healthy volunteer bleed at 2 weeks. Unfractionated whole blood yielded total RNA. Material for sequencing was whole blood. The receptors stem from a female donor in good health. Some clones in this sample may be carry-over from other donors' samples.

Ten or more counts support this clonotype. The chain links TRBV6-6 to TRBJ1-5; TRBD1 matches 7 bases. Trimming took 1 base from V and 2 from J; bases not matched to a gene: 5. Looked up from germline, CDR1 is MNHNY and CDR2 is SVGAGI (reference sequence). This CDR3 contains 16 residues. The CDR3 reads CASSYLQGEGNQPQHF. DNA of the CDR3: TGTGCCAGCAGTTACTTGCAGGGGGAAGGCAATCAGCCCCAGCATTTT.

This clonotype was counted between two and nine times. V usage is TRBV7-9 and J usage is TRBJ2-5; 7 bases are shared with TRBD1. After removal of 4 bases from V and 7 bases from J, the junction contained 18 bases not matched to a gene. Germline V CDR1 and CDR2: SEHNR, FQNEAQ (reference sequence). This CDR3 has 17 amino acids. The CDR3 sequence is CASSSRQGTPALGTQYF. CDR3 DNA sequence: TGTGCCAGCAGCTCACGACAGGGAACACCCGCCCTTGGGACCCAGTACTTC. The variable domain in full, completed from reference TRBV7-9 and TRBJ2-5, reads DTGVSQNPRHKITKRGQNVTFRCDPISEHNRLYWYRQTLGQGPEFLTYFQNEAQLEKSRLLSDRFSAERPKGSFSTLEIQRTEQGDSAMYLCASSSRQGTPALGTQYFGPGTRLLVL.

This clonotype was seen only a few times. The V gene is TRBV6-6, the J gene TRBJ2-3; 9 nucleotides line up with TRBD2. This CDR3 is 14 amino acids long. Trimming cost V 6 bases and J 4 bases; bases outside gene matches: 5. The germline V gene encodes CDR1 MNHNY and CDR2 SVGAGI (reference sequence). DNA of the CDR3: TGTGCCAGCAGAGTAGCGGGAGAAGCAGATACGCAGTATTTT. It is translated as CASRVAGEADTQYF.

This clonotype was found many times. The rearrangement links TRBV7-2 to TRBJ2-7; TRBD1 matches 8 bases. In germline, CDR1 is SGHTA, CDR2 FQGNSA. The CDR3 has 13 residues. V dropped 2 bases and J dropped 4; count of bases not matched to a gene: 1. CDR3 in DNA: TGTGCCAGCAGCTTACAGGGGGCGTACGAGCAGTACTTC. Translation: CASSLQGAYEQYF.

This clonotype was seen a few times. The gene calls are TRBV7-6 and TRBJ2-7; D may be TRBD2 (6 bases). The CDR3 runs 16 residues. V lost 2 bases and J lost 6, with 20 bases in between. Germline assignment: CDR1 SGHVS and CDR2 FNYEAQ. CDR3 protein: CASSLPAEGVTSEQYF. CDR3 nucleotide sequence: TGTGCCAGCAGCTTACCAGCCGAGGGTGTGACTAGCGAGCAGTACTTC.

In its sample, this clonotype was seen many times. The chain has TRBV28 and TRBJ1-5; 11 bases agree with TRBD1. Per germline, CDR1 MDHEN and CDR2 SYDVKM. J gave up 7 bases and V 5 bases, and 4 bases lay outside the gene matches. This CDR3 has 14 residues. In nucleotides, the CDR3 is TGTGCCAGCAGTCCTTGGACAGGGGGCCAGCCCCAGCATTTT. Protein product: CASSPWTGGQPQHF.

This clonotype was found many times. The V and J genes are TRBV20-1 and TRBJ1-1, with D perhaps matching TRBD1 (6 bases). This CDR3 comprises 13 residues. Trimming took off 6 bases at V and 8 bases at J, with 19 bases between the two ends. CDR1 and CDR2 from the germline V gene are DFQATT and SNEGSKA (reference sequence). The CDR3 DNA follows: TGCAGTGCCCCGATTGGGGGGGCTTGGGAAGCTTTCTTT. As protein: CSAPIGGAWEAFF.

This clonotype was counted ten times or more. The genes are TRBV7-2 and TRBJ1-5; perhaps TRBD1 as D (6 bases). This CDR3 spans 13 amino acids. V lost 2 bases, J lost 5 bases, and 7 bases lay in between. CDR1 is SGHTA and CDR2 is FQGNSA in the germline V gene. CDR3 amino acids: CASSLRTDQPQHF. DNA of the CDR3: TGTGCCAGCAGCTTAAGGACAGATCAGCCCCAGCATTTT.

This clonotype was counted a few times. V gene TRBV12-3 or TRBV12-4 combines with J gene TRBJ1-1; tentative D call: TRBD1 (5 bases). The CDR3 covers 15 residues. V was cut by 5 bases and J by 1 base, with 14 bases left in between. In DNA form, the CDR3 reads TGTGCCAGCAGTCTCTGGGGGGACCCGAACACTGAAGCTTTCTTT. This sequence encodes CASSLWGDPNTEAFF.

The V and J genes are TRBV10-3 and TRBJ1-1; unclear D gene. Germline V gives CDR1 ENHRY, CDR2 SYGVKD. The V end lost 2 bases, the J end lost 0 bases, and 4 bases lay between the germline ends. CDR3 length equals 13 residues. CDR3 in DNA: TGTGCCATCAGTGAGGTCATGAACACTGAAGCTTTCTTT. This codes for CAISEVMNTEAFF.

The genes are TRBV9 and TRBJ2-1; TRBD2 matches 7 bases. There are 15 residues in the CDR3. Looked up from germline, CDR1 is SGDLS and CDR2 is YYNGEE. The J segment lost 7 bases and the V segment lost 4 bases, leaving 11 bases of the junction unmatched. As DNA, the CDR3 is TGTGCCAGCAGCCGTCGCGGGGAGGGCCTTAATGAGCAGTTCTTC. Its protein product is CASSRRGEGLNEQFF. The entire variable domain, with the rest obtained from reference TRBV9 and TRBJ2-1, is as follows: DSGVTQTPKHLITATGQRVTLRCSPRSGDLSVYWYQQSLDQGLQFLIQYYNGEERAKGNILERFSAQQFPDLHSELNLSSLELGDSALYFCASSRRGEGLNEQFFGPGTRLTVL.

This clonotype was counted between two and nine times. The chain combines TRBV7-2 with TRBJ2-5; 9 bases match TRBD2. After removal of 5 bases from V and 2 bases from J, the junction contained 3 bases not matched to a gene. The CDR3 has 14 residues. Germline-derived CDR1 and CDR2 are SGHTA and FQGNSA. The DNA of the CDR3 is TGTGCCAGCAGCAATAGCGGGAGACAAGAGACCCAGTACTTC. It codes for CASSNSGRQETQYF.

This clonotype was seen a few times. This chain links TRBV5-5 with TRBJ2-2; D could derive from TRBD1 or TRBD2 (6 bases each). CDR3 length: 15 amino acids. CDR1 and CDR2 (germline): SGHKS, YYEKEE (reference sequence). V lost 5 bases to trimming and J lost 3 bases, with 14 bases between them. CDR3 amino acids: CASRTGGWDTGELFF. The CDR3 coding sequence is TGTGCCAGCAGAACCGGGGGCTGGGACACCGGGGAGCTGTTTTTT. Using reference TRBV5-5 and TRBJ2-2 for the parts outside the CDR3, the full variable domain is DAGVTQSPTHLIKTRGQQVTLRCSPISGHKSVSWYQQVLGQGPQFIFQYYEKEERGRGNFPDRFSARQFPNYSSELNVNALLLGDSALYLCASRTGGWDTGELFFGEGSRLTVL.

The rearrangement joins TRBV10-3 to TRBJ2-3; TRBD1 might be the D (5 bases). This CDR3 is 17 amino acids long. Germline V CDR1 and CDR2: ENHRY, SYGVKD. Trimming pared 2 bases from V and 3 bases from J, leaving 18 bases between. The CDR3 spells CAISEDSPGTGTDTQYF. Written as DNA, the CDR3 is TGTGCCATCAGTGAGGACAGCCCGGGTACTGGGACAGATACGCAGTATTTT.

The gene calls are TRBV28 and TRBJ2-3, with D possibly matching TRBD1 (6 bases). CDR1 MDHEN and CDR2 SYDVKM come from the germline V gene. V lost 7 bases to trimming and J lost 2 bases, with 13 bases between them. The CDR3 runs to 14 residues. As DNA, the CDR3 is TGTGCCAGCACCAATGTGGGGGCCACAGATACGCAGTATTTT. Translation gives CASTNVGATDTQYF.

This clonotype was detected ten times or more. The chain carries TRBV5-5 and TRBJ2-5; D possibly corresponds to TRBD1 (5 bases). V lost 0 bases to trimming and J lost 2 bases, with 14 bases between them. CDR3 length: 16 residues. The germline V gene encodes CDR1 SGHKS and CDR2 YYEKEE (reference sequence). The CDR3: CASSLGYAGIQETQYF. The CDR3 coding sequence is TGTGCCAGCAGCTTGGGGTATGCAGGGATACAAGAGACCCAGTACTTC.

This clonotype came up many times. CDR3 residues: CATRLASYWDTQYF. The CDR3 DNA is TGTGCCACCAGACTAGCGTCCTATTGGGATACGCAGTATTTT. The chain joins TRBV28 to TRBJ2-3, with 8 nucleotides matching TRBD2. CDR3 size: 14 residues. Germline assignment: CDR1 MDHEN and CDR2 SYDVKM. Trimming at V came to 10 bases and at J to 6 bases, leaving 12 bases not matched to a gene. The variable domain in full, completed from reference TRBV28 and TRBJ2-3, reads DVKVTQSSRYLVKRTGEKVFLECVQDMDHENMFWYRQDPGLGLRLIYFSYDVKMKEKGDIPEGYSVSREKKERFSLILESASTNQTSMYLCATRLASYWDTQYFGPGTRLTVL.

This chain uses TRBV28 with TRBJ2-7, with unresolved D. The V end was cut by 2 bases, the J end by 3 bases, with 14 bases between. Germline CDR1 MDHEN, CDR2 SYDVKM. The CDR3 consists of 15 residues. CDR3 protein: CASSLKARLLYEQYF. For the CDR3, the DNA is TGTGCCAGCAGTTTAAAGGCCCGGCTTCTCTACGAGCAGTACTTC.

This clonotype was counted many times. CDR3 sequence: CASGLAALTDTQYF. Written as DNA, the CDR3 is TGTGCCAGCGGACTAGCGGCGCTCACAGATACGCAGTATTTT. The chain joins TRBV2 to TRBJ2-3, with 10 bases lining up with TRBD2. This CDR3 region has 14 residues. Per germline, CDR1 SNHLY and CDR2 FYNNEI. J lost 2 bases, V lost 8 bases, and 4 bases had no gene match.

This clonotype showed up just a few times. The chain employs TRBV20-1 and TRBJ1-1; no clear D. CDR1 is DFQATT, CDR2 SNEGSKA, per germline (reference sequence). Trimming removed 3 bases at V and 1 base at J, with 15 bases between. This CDR3 comprises 15 residues. The CDR3 sequence is CSASPFERANTEAFF. CDR3 DNA: TGCAGTGCTAGTCCCTTTGAGAGGGCGAACACTGAAGCTTTCTTT.

This clonotype was seen a few times. This chain uses TRBV12-3 or TRBV12-4 with TRBJ1-5; no definite D call. The CDR3 has 12 amino acids. The V gene lost 3 bases and the J gene lost 7 bases, with 7 bases spanning the gap. The CDR3 loop is CASSFDSQPQHF. The CDR3 nucleotides are TGTGCCAGCAGTTTCGATAGCCAGCCCCAGCATTTT.